A single sample gave rise to the 9 T cell receptor beta chains below, sequenced in a study of naive and memory T cell subsets. An equimolar mix of two oligonucleotides served as the beta constant-region primer for TRBC1 and TRBC2. Each CDR3 protein is one row after TCRdb ran MiXCR on the UMI-ligation and nested PCR reads. The sample contains 140,000 to 150,000 distinct CDR3 sequences, about 17% of which appear only once. Material: naive CD4+ T cells from blood. These receptors all come from a human donor in good health.

The chain joins TRBV9 to TRBJ2-7, with D uncertain. Trimming cost V 3 bases and J 0 bases, with 10 bases left between them. The V gene's germline CDR1 is SGDLS and CDR2 YYNGEE. The CDR3 is 14 residues long. CDR3 sequence: CASSARVGSYEQYF. CDR3 DNA sequence: TGTGCCAGCAGCGCAAGAGTAGGCTCCTACGAGCAGTACTTC.

This clonotype came up a few times. This sequence joins TRBV5-1 and TRBJ2-5, with D possibly TRBD1 on 5 matching bases. Trimming stripped 5 bases from V and 5 bases from J, with 19 bases between. Germline CDR1 SGHRS, CDR2 YFSETQ. This CDR3 region has 15 residues. The CDR3 sequence is CASRSDTTWSETQYF. The CDR3 DNA is TGCGCCAGCAGGTCGGACACGACCTGGTCGGAGACCCAGTACTTC.

This chain connects TRBV6-5 to TRBJ2-7; 7 positions agree with TRBD1. This CDR3 has 13 amino acids. Germline V lookup: CDR1 MNHEY, CDR2 SVGAGI. Trimming cost V 6 bases and J 2 bases; bases outside gene matches: 4. CDR3 region: CASSSDRAYEQYF. The DNA of the CDR3 is TGTGCCAGCAGCTCTGACAGGGCCTACGAGCAGTACTTC.

This clonotype has just a few counts. The CDR3 sequence is CSVKELAKNIQYF. CDR3 DNA sequence: TGCAGCGTTAAGGAGTTAGCCAAAAACATTCAGTACTTC. The chain uses TRBV29-1 and TRBJ2-4; D gene unclear. The germline gives CDR1 SQVTM, CDR2 ANQGSEA. Trimming removed 5 bases from V and 0 bases from J, with 8 bases in between. CDR3 length equals 13 residues.

Ten or more counts support this clonotype. The genes are TRBV5-1 and TRBJ2-7; TRBD1 or TRBD2 may be the D gene (5 bases each). V was clipped by 4 bases and J by 3 bases, with 14 bases between them. CDR3 length: 14 amino acids. The germline gives CDR1 SGHRS, CDR2 YFSETQ. Written as DNA, the CDR3 is TGCGCCAGCAGCGGGGGACCATCCAGCTACGAGCAGTACTTC. Its translation is CASSGGPSSYEQYF.

In this sample, this clonotype turned up once. The chain links TRBV5-1 to TRBJ2-7; the D gene is possibly TRBD2 (6 bases). The germline V gene has CDR1 SGHRS and CDR2 YFSETQ. The CDR3 is 13 residues long. Trimming removed 0 bases at V and 13 bases at J, with 17 bases between. CDR3 loop: CASSLGLGDFLYF. The CDR3 DNA reads TGCGCCAGCAGCTTGGGACTAGGAGATTTTCTTTACTTC.

This chain connects TRBV4-2 to TRBJ2-7, with TRBD2 matching over 13 bases. V shed 4 bases, J shed 2 bases, and the junction held 11 bases outside the gene matches. Germline V lookup: CDR1 LGHNA, CDR2 YNFKEQ. The CDR3 is 18 residues long. In DNA form, the CDR3 reads TGTGCCAGCAGCCGAGAGACTAGCGGGAGGAGTGGAACCTACGAGCAGTACTTC. Translated: CASSRETSGRSGTYEQYF.

This clonotype was picked up a small number of times. The chain uses TRBV4-2 and TRBJ1-5, with 7 positions matching TRBD1. The germline V gene encodes CDR1 LGHNA and CDR2 YNFKEQ. Unmatched junction bases numbered 14, after V lost 4 bases and J lost 2 bases. This CDR3 is built from 18 residues. CDR3 amino acids: CASSLSSRQGRGNQPQHF. DNA of the CDR3: TGTGCCAGCAGCCTAAGTAGCCGACAGGGAAGAGGCAATCAGCCCCAGCATTTT.

The rearrangement uses TRBV21-1 and TRBJ2-1; the table's D gene call, TRBD2, was not cross checked with the DNA. TRBV21-1 is designated a pseudogene. The CDR3 contains 16 residues. The CDR3 bases are TGTGCCAGCAGCAAAGCTCGACTAGCGGGGTACAATGAGCAGTTCTTC. It encodes CASSKARLAGYNEQFF.